Below, one T cell receptor beta chain is given with its context. The antigen is not known. This entry belongs to a study of cytomegalovirus exposure and HLA in healthy donors. PCR used 60 Vbeta primers and 13 Jbeta primers. The table came from immunoSEQ multiplex PCR; TCRdb's copy has only in-frame clones and leaves some out. The profile shows roughly 100,000 clones, roughly 80% of them singletons. CDR1 MDHEN and CDR2 SYDVKM come from the germline V gene. Trimming took 8 bases from V and 2 from J; bases not matched to a gene: 2. This CDR3 comprises 14 residues. Study results and limitations: When a later analysis compared HLA-associated TCR beta chains with equally common others, the HLA-associated chains turned out to be more clonally expanded and to have lower generation probabilities. For most TCR beta V segments, an earlier analysis put the productive rate at about 87% or about 30% of the time.

The sequencing sample was made of PBMCs. This receptor was taken from a man aged 35 to 55 in good health and CMV-seronegative. The chain links TRBV28 to TRBJ2-6; 8 nucleotides agree with TRBD1. The CDR3 DNA is TGTGCCAGCGTCAGGGGGCCTGGGGCCAACGTCCTGACTTTC. It specifies CASVRGPGANVLTF.